This T cell receptor (beta chain) appears in the sequencing data of a study of CD8+ T cells in alopecia areata listed by TCRdb under 2018. Regarding the complete study: The treated patients, all with moderate-to-severe alopecia areata, were enrolled in an open-label pilot trial of oral tofacitinib given at 5 to 10 mg twice daily. Tofacitinib was administered for 6 to 18 months, and 6 months of follow-up off drug were then conducted to assess delayed response and recurrence. In both human patients and the C3H/HeJ mouse model, the study applied high-throughput TCRbeta sequencing to look at T cell clonal expansion in alopecia areata. In humans, TCRbeta sequencing was performed on scalp tissue and on sorted CD4+ and CD8+ peripheral blood T cells from healthy controls and from patients with patchy or totalis/universalis alopecia areata. Biopsies were taken from tofacitinib-treated patients at baseline and at 4 and 24 weeks of treatment, and a later scalp biopsy was taken in several of the tofacitinib-treated patients. Scalp clonality was compared among normal scalp (n=4), patchy alopecia areata scalp (n=8), and alopecia totalis/universalis scalp (n=8). RNA was obtained with the PAXgene miRNA kit for fixed scalp, the miRNeasy kit for PBMCs, and the RNeasy kit for mouse skin. immunoSEQ multiplex PCR using 35 Vbeta forward primers and 13 Jbeta reverse primers was used to amplify TCRbeta CDR3 regions. Findings and caveats that apply to the study as a whole: Higher clonality and more expanded CD8+ clones were observed in lesional scalp than in normal scalp, particularly in alopecia totalis/universalis, a finding suggestive of antigenic drive. Compared with mice, TCR sequences shared between patients were less clear, possibly partly because of HLA diversity across the patient population. Scalp TCR repertoire analysis is complicated because resident alphabeta T cells in normal human skin are also sequenced, whereas mouse skin is dominated by gammadelta T cells.

Lesional scalp punch biopsies and peripheral blood were collected from alopecia areata patients. PBMCs were separated by density centrifugation and stained for CD3, CD4 and CD8, after which CD4+ and CD8+ T cells were sorted on a FACSAria. Libraries were constructed by the immunoSEQ multiplex PCR assay. To provide template for TCR sequencing, every sample had RNA extracted and reverse transcribed into cDNA. First-strand cDNA was synthesized with SuperScript III using a 2:1 mix of oligo-dT and random hexamers. A synthetic immune receptor repertoire was used to assess amplification bias, and residual bias was removed computationally. The authors' pipeline ran thus. After raw reads were preprocessed to remove errors, the CDR3 was defined following IMGT conventions as running from the conserved cysteine to phenylalanine. Clonality was computed by normalizing Shannon entropy by log2 of the number of productive unique TCRs and subtracting the result from 1. Whether each scalp clone was CD4 or CD8 was inferred by checking scalp TCRbeta sequences against the CD4 and CD8 repertoires from sorted blood. In its TCRdb copy, this immuneACCESS table keeps in-frame sequences only and misses some clones. Where compared with another copy, unresolved V genes explain less than half of these, and the others have no known cause. The V and J calls and clone size are taken from that table; D and trimming were inferred from the DNA. Counted in this sample were about 98,000 clones; 35% to 50% of them appeared once. The ten largest make up about 0.79% of the sample.

Spanning cysteine to phenylalanine, the CDR3 consists of 11 amino acids. Only CDR3 DNA remains: 33 bases, in frame from the first base. The germline V gene yields SQVTM for CDR1 and ANQGSEA for CDR2. V and J are trimmed by 8 bases and 9 bases, and the gene matches miss 8 bases of the junction. As regards this clone: What antigen it recognizes has not been identified. Base quality data are lacking; no much larger clone is found one base away.

The sequencing sample was made of CD4+ T cells sorted from blood. This receptor was taken from a human donor with alopecia areata. This sequence uses TRBV29-1 and TRBJ2-3; TRBD1 lines up with 7 middle nucleotides. The nucleotide sequence is given as TGCAGCTCACGACAGGGCAGGACGCAGTATTTT. Translated, this gives CSSRQGRTQYF.